These 17 T cell receptor beta chains share one sample of origin, sequenced in a study of T cell responses to AZD1222 COVID-19 vaccine. Sequencing used immunoSEQ multiplex PCR; TCRdb keeps in-frame clones, though not all of them. The repertoire includes 150,000 or so clones, roughly nine tenths of them detected once, and around 1.5% sits in the top ten. The sample in question was peripheral blood, obtained 28 days after the second AZD1222 dose. These receptors came from an adult who received the AZD1222 COVID-19 vaccine.

Here the CDR3 reads CASSQPQGSGNTIYF. DNA for the CDR3: TGTGCCAGCAGCCAGCCACAGGGCTCTGGAAACACCATATATTTT. This chain connects TRBV7-6 to TRBJ1-3, with D perhaps matching TRBD1 (6 bases). The length of the CDR3 is 15 residues. V was clipped by 5 bases and J by 0 bases, with 11 bases between them. Germline V gene data show CDR1 as SGHVS and CDR2 as FNYEAQ.

The chain joins TRBV29-1 to TRBJ2-3; 7 bases are shared with TRBD1. The CDR3 runs 14 residues. With V trimmed by 6 bases and J by 4 bases, 10 bases remained unmatched. The germline V gene encodes CDR1 SQVTM and CDR2 ANQGSEA. The DNA of the CDR3 is TGCAGCGTAACCCCCTCGACAGGGCCAGATACGCAGTATTTT. It translates to CSVTPSTGPDTQYF.

As DNA, the CDR3 is TGTGCCAGCAGCGGCGGCGGGACAGGGTTCGTTGAGCAGTACTTC. This codes for CASSGGGTGFVEQYF. The V gene is TRBV9, the J gene TRBJ2-7; 9 bases fit TRBD1. The V and J ends lost 3 bases and 7 bases, in that order; junction bases with no gene match: 11. Per the germline V gene, CDR1 is SGDLS and CDR2 is YYNGEE. This CDR3 region has 15 residues.

The rearrangement links TRBV7-2 to TRBJ2-5; perhaps TRBD2 as D (6 bases). The CDR3 is made up of 13 amino acids. V was cut by 5 bases and J by 4 bases, with 11 bases left in between. CDR1 and CDR2 from the germline V gene are SGHTA and FQGNSA. CDR3 sequence: CASSVDYGETQYF. The DNA for the CDR3 is TGTGCCAGCAGCGTGGACTACGGAGAGACCCAGTACTTC.

This chain uses TRBV27 with TRBJ2-1; the D gene is possibly TRBD2 (5 bases). Germline lookup yields CDR1 MNHEY and CDR2 SMNVEV (reference sequence). The CDR3 is 13 residues long. V shed 3 bases and J shed 9 bases, with 12 bases lying between them. CDR3 bases: TGTGCCAGCAGTTTGTGGGTCGAGGGTGAGCAGTTCTTC. Its translation: CASSLWVEGEQFF.

This chain links TRBV27 with TRBJ2-6; the D is unclear. Between the trimmed V and J ends, which lost 4 bases and 0 bases, there was a span of 7 bases. The CDR3 contains 15 residues. CDR1 is MNHEY and CDR2 is SMNVEV in the germline V gene (reference sequence). CDR3: CASSSWSSGANVLTF. CDR3 nucleotide sequence: TGTGCCAGCAGTTCATGGAGCTCTGGGGCCAACGTCCTGACTTTC.

V gene TRBV9 combines with J gene TRBJ1-6, with D tentatively TRBD1 (6 bases). V was clipped by 0 bases and J by 7 bases, with 11 bases between them. Germline V lookup: CDR1 SGDLS, CDR2 YYNGEE. The length of the CDR3 is 15 residues. The CDR3 region is CASSVGGGPNSPLHF. CDR3 DNA sequence: TGTGCCAGCAGCGTAGGTGGGGGGCCAAATTCACCCCTCCACTTT.

This clone was observed once. The rearrangement joins TRBV6-1 to TRBJ1-3; no firm D call. Germline V gene sequence: CDR1 MNHNS, CDR2 SASEGT. The CDR3 loop spans 15 amino acids. Trimming shortened V by 3 bases and J by 0 bases, and 9 bases separated the two germline ends. The CDR3 nucleotides are TGTGCCAGCAGTGACCAGATAAACTCTGGAAACACCATATATTTT. Translated, it gives CASSDQINSGNTIYF.

The chain is built from TRBV19 and TRBJ1-5, with 10 bases lining up with TRBD1. Trimming cost V 0 bases and J 4 bases; bases outside gene matches: 6. The germline gives CDR1 LNHDA, CDR2 SQIVND (reference sequence). The CDR3 totals 17 residues. The CDR3 nucleotides read TGTGCCAGTAGTATAGATCAGACAGGGGGCGGGAATCAGCCCCAGCATTTT. Translating gives CASSIDQTGGGNQPQHF. The full variable domain, with the rest looked up from reference TRBV19 and TRBJ1-5, is DGGITQSPKYLFRKEGQNVTLSCEQNLNHDAMYWYRQDPGQGLRLIYYSQIVNDFQKGDIAEGYSVSREKKESFPLTVTSAQKNPTAFYLCASSIDQTGGGNQPQHFGDGTRLSIL.

This chain connects TRBV7-8 to TRBJ1-4; D ambiguous. Germline lookup yields CDR1 SGHVS and CDR2 FQNEAQ. The V gene lost 6 bases and the J gene lost 3 bases, with 11 bases spanning the gap. The CDR3 totals 14 residues. CDR3 residues: CASSDGLANEKLFF. The CDR3 region has the DNA TGTGCCAGCAGTGATGGGTTGGCTAATGAAAAACTGTTTTTT. Filled out from reference TRBV7-8 and TRBJ1-4, the complete variable domain reads GAGVSQSPRYKVAKRGQDVALRCDPISGHVSLFWYQQALGQGPEFLTYFQNEAQLDKSGLPSDRFFAERPEGSVSTLKIQRTQQEDSAVYLCASSDGLANEKLFFGSGTQLSVL.

The chain links TRBV5-1 to TRBJ1-1; maybe TRBD1 (6 bases). V lost 4 bases and J lost 5, with 12 bases in between. Germline V gene lookup returns CDR1 SGHRS and CDR2 YFSETQ. This CDR3 has 13 amino acids. DNA of the CDR3: TGCGCCAGCAGCAGTACAGGGCTTACTGAAGCTTTCTTT. As protein: CASSSTGLTEAFF.

The chain carries TRBV7-8 and TRBJ2-7, with a possible D match to TRBD2 (5 bases). The CDR3 contains 14 residues. V was clipped by 5 bases and J by 4 bases, with 15 bases between them. The germline gives CDR1 SGHVS, CDR2 FQNEAQ. CDR3 coding DNA: TGTGCCAGCAGCCCAGAGGGCAGACCATACGAGCAGTACTTC. Translated, it gives CASSPEGRPYEQYF.

This rearrangement joins TRBV5-1 to TRBJ2-7; TRBD2 is a possible D gene (6 bases). Trimming took off 4 bases at V and 0 bases at J, with 11 bases between the two ends. Germline V gene sequence: CDR1 SGHRS, CDR2 YFSETQ. The CDR3 spans 14 residues. The CDR3 sequence is CASSLGTASYEQYF. In DNA form, the CDR3 reads TGCGCCAGCAGCCTCGGGACTGCCTCCTACGAGCAGTACTTC.

This chain connects TRBV19 to TRBJ2-2; tentatively, D is TRBD1 or TRBD2 (5 bases each). The CDR3 contains 14 residues. Germline V lookup: CDR1 LNHDA, CDR2 SQIVND (reference sequence). Trimming stripped 4 bases from V and 4 bases from J, with 10 bases between. CDR3: CASSRPGSTGELFF. The CDR3 DNA follows: TGTGCCAGTAGTAGGCCAGGGAGCACCGGGGAGCTGTTTTTT.

The CDR3 nucleotides read TGCAGCGTAGCCGTAGCGGGAGTTCTAGATACGCAGTATTTT. Its protein is CSVAVAGVLDTQYF. The rearrangement links TRBV29-1 to TRBJ2-3; 9 bases align to TRBD2. Trimming removed 6 bases from V and 5 bases from J; junction bases left unmatched: 9. Looked up from germline, CDR1 is SQVTM and CDR2 is ANQGSEA. This CDR3 has 14 amino acids.

This clone has a handful of counts. The rearrangement links TRBV9 to TRBJ2-2, with D maybe TRBD2 (6 bases). V lost 5 bases and J 4 bases, leaving 18 bases between the germline ends. CDR3 length equals 16 residues. The germline V gene has CDR1 SGDLS and CDR2 YYNGEE. CDR3 loop: CASSKYWDFSTGELFF. CDR3 nucleotides: TGTGCCAGCAGTAAATACTGGGACTTCTCCACCGGGGAGCTGTTTTTT. Full variable domain (remainder filled in from reference TRBV9 and TRBJ2-2): DSGVTQTPKHLITATGQRVTLRCSPRSGDLSVYWYQQSLDQGLQFLIQYYNGEERAKGNILERFSAQQFPDLHSELNLSSLELGDSALYFCASSKYWDFSTGELFFGEGSRLTVL.

This clone was seen more than once but under ten times. The V call is TRBV14, the J call TRBJ2-7; D perhaps matches TRBD1 (6 bases). The V and J ends lost 8 bases and 1 base respectively, with 18 bases between them. CDR1 is SGHDN, CDR2 FVKESK, per germline. The CDR3 loop spans 15 amino acids. The CDR3 here is CASSQTLGASYEQYF. In DNA form, the CDR3 reads TGTGCCAGCTCACAGACCCTGGGGGCATCCTACGAGCAGTACTTC.